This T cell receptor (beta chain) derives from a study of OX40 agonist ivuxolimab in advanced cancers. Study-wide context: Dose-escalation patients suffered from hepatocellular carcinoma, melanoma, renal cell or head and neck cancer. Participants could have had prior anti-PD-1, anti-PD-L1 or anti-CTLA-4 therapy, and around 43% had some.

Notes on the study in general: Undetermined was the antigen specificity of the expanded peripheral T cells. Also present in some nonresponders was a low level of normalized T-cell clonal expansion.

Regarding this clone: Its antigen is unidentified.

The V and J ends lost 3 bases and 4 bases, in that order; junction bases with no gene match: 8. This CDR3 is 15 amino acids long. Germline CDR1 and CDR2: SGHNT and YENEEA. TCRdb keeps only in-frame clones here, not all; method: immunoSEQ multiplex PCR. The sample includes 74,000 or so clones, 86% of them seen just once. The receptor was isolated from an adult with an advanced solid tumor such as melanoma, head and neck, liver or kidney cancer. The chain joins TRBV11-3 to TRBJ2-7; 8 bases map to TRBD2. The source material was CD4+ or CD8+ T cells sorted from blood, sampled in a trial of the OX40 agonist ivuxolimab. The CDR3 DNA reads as TGTGCCAGCAGCTTTTTACGGGGGGGCCGGTACGAGCAGTACTTC. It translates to CASSFLRGGRYEQYF.